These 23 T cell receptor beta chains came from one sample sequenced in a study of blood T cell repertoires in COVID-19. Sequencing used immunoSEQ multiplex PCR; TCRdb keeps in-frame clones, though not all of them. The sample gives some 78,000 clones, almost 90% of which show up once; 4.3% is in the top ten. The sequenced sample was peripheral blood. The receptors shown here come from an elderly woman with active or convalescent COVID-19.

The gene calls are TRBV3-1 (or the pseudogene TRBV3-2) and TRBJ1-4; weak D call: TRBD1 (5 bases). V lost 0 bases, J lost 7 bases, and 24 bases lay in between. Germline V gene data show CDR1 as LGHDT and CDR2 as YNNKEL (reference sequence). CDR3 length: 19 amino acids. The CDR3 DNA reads TGTGCCAGCAGCCAAGATAAGGGAGGCAGGGAGAAAACCTGTGAAAAACTGTTTTTT. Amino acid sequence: CASSQDKGGREKTCEKLFF.

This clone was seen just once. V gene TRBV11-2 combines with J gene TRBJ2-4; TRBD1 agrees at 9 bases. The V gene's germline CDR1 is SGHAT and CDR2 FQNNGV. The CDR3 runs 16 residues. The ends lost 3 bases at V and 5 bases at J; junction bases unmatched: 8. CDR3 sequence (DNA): TGTGCCAGCAGCTTCCCCACAGGGGGCTGGCAAAACATTCAGTACTTC. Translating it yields CASSFPTGGWQNIQYF.

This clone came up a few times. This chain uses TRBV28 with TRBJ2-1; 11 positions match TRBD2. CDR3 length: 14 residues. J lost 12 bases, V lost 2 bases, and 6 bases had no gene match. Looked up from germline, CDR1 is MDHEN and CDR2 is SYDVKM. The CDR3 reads CASSLGTGLAVQFF. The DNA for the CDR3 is TGTGCCAGCAGTTTAGGAACGGGACTAGCGGTGCAGTTCTTC.

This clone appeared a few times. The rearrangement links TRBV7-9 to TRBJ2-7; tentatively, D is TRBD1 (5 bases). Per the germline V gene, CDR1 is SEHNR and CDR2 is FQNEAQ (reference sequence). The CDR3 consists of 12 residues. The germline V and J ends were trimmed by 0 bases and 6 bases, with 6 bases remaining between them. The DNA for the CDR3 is TGTGCCAGCAGCTTAGCGGACATCGAGCAGTACTTC. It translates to CASSLADIEQYF.

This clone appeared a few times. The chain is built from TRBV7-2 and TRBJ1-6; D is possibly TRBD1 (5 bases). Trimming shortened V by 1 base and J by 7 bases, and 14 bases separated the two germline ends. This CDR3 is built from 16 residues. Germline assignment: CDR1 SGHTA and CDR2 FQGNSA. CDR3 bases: TGTGCCAGCAGCTTAGTTTCTGGAGGGGTCAATTCACCCCTCCACTTT. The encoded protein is CASSLVSGGVNSPLHF.

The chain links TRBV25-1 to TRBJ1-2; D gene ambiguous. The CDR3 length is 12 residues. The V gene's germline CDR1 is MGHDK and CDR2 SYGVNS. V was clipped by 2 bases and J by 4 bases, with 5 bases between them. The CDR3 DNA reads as TGTGCCAGCAGTGAACCGGGCTATGGCTACACCTTC. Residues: CASSEPGYGYTF.

The CDR3 DNA is TGTGCCAGCAGCTCCAGTCTAGCGGCCGCCTACAATGAGCAGTTCTTC. Translation gives CASSSSLAAAYNEQFF. This chain uses TRBV7-2 with TRBJ2-1; 7 nucleotides align to TRBD2. V was pared by 4 bases and J by 2 bases, with 8 bases of the junction left unmatched. The CDR3 contains 16 residues. CDR1 and CDR2 from the germline V gene are SGHTA and FQGNSA.

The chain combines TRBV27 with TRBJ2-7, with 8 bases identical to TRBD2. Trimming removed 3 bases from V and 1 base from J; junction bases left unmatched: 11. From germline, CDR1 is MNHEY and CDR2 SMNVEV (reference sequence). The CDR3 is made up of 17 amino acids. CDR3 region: CASSFTRGGTASYEQYF. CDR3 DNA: TGTGCCAGCAGTTTCACTCGGGGGGGGACGGCATCCTACGAGCAGTACTTC.

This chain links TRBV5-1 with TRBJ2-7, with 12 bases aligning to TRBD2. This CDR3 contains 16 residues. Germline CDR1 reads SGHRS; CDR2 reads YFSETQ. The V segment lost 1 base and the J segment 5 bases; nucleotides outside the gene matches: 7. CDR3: CASSLRTSGKRDEQYF. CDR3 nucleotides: TGCGCCAGCAGCTTGAGGACTAGCGGGAAGAGGGACGAGCAGTACTTC.

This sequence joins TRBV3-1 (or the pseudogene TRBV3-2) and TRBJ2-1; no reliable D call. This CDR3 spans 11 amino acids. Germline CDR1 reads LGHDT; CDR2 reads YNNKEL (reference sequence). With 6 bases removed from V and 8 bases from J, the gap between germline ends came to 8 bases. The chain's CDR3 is CASRSFDEQFF. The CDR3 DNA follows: TGTGCCAGCAGGAGCTTCGATGAGCAGTTCTTC.

The CDR3 reads CASSSGSTEAFF. CDR3 in DNA: TGTGCCAGCAGCTCCGGGAGCACTGAAGCTTTCTTT. V and J are TRBV28 and TRBJ1-1; D not certain. The V and J ends lost 6 bases and 4 bases respectively, with 9 bases between them. Germline CDR1 and CDR2: MDHEN and SYDVKM. This CDR3 region has 12 residues.

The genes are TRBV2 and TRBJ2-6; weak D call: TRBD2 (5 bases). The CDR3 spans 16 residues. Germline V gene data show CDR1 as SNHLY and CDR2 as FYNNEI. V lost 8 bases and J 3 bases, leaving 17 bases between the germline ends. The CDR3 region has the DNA TGTGCCAGCGGATTCGGACGGGAAGATGGGGCCAACGTCCTGACTTTC. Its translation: CASGFGREDGANVLTF.

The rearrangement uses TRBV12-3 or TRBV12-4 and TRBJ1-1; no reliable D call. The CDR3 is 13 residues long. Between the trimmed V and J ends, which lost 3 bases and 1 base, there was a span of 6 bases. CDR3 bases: TGTGCCAGCAGTTTCCAGGAGAACACTGAAGCTTTCTTT. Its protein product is CASSFQENTEAFF.

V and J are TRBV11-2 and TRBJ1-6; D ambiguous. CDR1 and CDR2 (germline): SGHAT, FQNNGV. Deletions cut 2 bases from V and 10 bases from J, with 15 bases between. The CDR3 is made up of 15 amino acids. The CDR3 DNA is TGTGCCAGCAGCTTACAACGGGGAGAAGGATCACCCCTCCACTTT. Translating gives CASSLQRGEGSPLHF.

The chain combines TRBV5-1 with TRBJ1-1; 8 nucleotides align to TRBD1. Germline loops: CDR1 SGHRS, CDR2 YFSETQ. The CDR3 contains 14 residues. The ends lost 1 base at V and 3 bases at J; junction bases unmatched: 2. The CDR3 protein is CASSLRDRYTEAFF. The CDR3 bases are TGCGCCAGCAGCTTGCGGGACAGGTACACTGAAGCTTTCTTT. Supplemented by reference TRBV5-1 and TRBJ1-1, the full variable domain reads KAGVTQTPRYLIKTRGQQVTLSCSPISGHRSVSWYQQTPGQGLQFLFEYFSETQRNKGNFPGRFSGRQFSNSRSEMNVSTLELGDSALYLCASSLRDRYTEAFFGQGTRLTVV.

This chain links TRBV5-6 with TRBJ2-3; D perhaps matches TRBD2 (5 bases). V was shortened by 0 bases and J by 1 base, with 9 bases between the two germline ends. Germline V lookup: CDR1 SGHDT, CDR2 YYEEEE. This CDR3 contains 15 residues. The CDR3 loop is CASSLGPRGTDTQYF. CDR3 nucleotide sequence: TGTGCCAGCAGCTTGGGACCGCGGGGCACAGATACGCAGTATTTT.

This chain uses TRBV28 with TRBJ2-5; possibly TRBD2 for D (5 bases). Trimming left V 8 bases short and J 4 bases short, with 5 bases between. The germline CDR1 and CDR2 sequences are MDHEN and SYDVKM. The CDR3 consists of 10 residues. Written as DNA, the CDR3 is TGTGCCAGCGGGAGAGAGACCCAGTACTTC. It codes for CASGRETQYF. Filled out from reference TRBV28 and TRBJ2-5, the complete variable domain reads DVKVTQSSRYLVKRTGEKVFLECVQDMDHENMFWYRQDPGLGLRLIYFSYDVKMKEKGDIPEGYSVSREKKERFSLILESASTNQTSMYLCASGRETQYFGPGTRLLVL.

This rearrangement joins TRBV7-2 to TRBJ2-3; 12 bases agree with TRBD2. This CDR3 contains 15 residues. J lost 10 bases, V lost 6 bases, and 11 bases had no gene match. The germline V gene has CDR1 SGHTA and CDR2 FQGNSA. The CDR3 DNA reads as TGTGCCAGCAGGCAGACTAGCGGGAGCTTCGCGGCGCAGTATTTT. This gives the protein CASRQTSGSFAAQYF.

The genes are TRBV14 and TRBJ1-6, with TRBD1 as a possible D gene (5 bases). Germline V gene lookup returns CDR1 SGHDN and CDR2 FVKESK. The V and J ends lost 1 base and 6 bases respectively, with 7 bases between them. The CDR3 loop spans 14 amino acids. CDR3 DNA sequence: TGTGCCAGCAGCCAAGTAGGGGTTAATTCACCCCTCCACTTT. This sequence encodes CASSQVGVNSPLHF. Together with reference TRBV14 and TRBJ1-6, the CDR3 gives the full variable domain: EAGVTQFPSHSVIEKGQTVTLRCDPISGHDNLYWYRRVMGKEIKFLLHFVKESKQDESGMPNNRFLAERTGGTYSTLKVQPAELEDSGVYFCASSQVGVNSPLHFGNGTRLTVT.

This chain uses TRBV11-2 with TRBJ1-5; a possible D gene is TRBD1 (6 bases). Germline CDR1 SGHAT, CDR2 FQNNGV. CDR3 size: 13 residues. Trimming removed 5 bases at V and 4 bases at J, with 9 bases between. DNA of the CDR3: TGTGCCAGCAGCCTCGGACAGAATCAGCCCCAGCATTTT. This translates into CASSLGQNQPQHF.

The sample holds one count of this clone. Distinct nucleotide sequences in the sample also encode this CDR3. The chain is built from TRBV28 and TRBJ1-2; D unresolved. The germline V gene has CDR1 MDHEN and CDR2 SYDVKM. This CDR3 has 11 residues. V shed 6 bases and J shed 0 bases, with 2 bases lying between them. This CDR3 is CASSSNYGYTF. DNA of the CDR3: TGTGCCAGCAGCTCTAACTATGGCTACACCTTC.

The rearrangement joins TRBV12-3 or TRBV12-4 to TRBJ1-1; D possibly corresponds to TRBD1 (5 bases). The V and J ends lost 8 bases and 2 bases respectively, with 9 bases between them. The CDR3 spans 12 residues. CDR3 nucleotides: TGTGCCAGCGGGGGGGGAAACACTGAAGCTTTCTTT. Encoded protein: CASGGGNTEAFF.

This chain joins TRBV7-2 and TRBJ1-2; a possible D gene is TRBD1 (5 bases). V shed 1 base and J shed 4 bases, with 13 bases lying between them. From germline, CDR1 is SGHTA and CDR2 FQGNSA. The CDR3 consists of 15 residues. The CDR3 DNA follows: TGTGCCAGCAGCTTAGAGACAGATATTGGCTATGGCTACACCTTC. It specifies CASSLETDIGYGYTF.